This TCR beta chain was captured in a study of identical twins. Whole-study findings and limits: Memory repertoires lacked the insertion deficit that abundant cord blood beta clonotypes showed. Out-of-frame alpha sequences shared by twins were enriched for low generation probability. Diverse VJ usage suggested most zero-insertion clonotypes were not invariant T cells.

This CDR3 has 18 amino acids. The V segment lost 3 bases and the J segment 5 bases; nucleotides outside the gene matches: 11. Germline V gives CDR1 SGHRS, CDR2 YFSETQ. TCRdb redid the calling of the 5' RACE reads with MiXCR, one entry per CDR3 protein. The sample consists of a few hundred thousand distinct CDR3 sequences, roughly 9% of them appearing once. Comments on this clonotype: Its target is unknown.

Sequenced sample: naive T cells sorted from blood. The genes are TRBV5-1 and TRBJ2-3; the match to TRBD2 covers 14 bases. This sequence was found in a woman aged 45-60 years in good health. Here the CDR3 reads CASSSPTSGRAYGDTQYF. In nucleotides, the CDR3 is TGCGCCAGCAGCTCTCCGACTAGCGGGAGGGCCTATGGAGATACGCAGTATTTT. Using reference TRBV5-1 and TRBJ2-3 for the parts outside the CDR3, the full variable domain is KAGVTQTPRYLIKTRGQQVTLSCSPISGHRSVSWYQQTPGQGLQFLFEYFSETQRNKGNFPGRFSGRQFSNSRSEMNVSTLELGDSALYLCASSSPTSGRAYGDTQYFGPGTRLTVL.